This TCR beta chain is from a study of blood T cell repertoires in COVID-19. The CDR3 spans 14 residues. Germline lookup yields CDR1 SGDLS and CDR2 YYNGEE. J lost 3 bases, V lost 0 bases, and 1 base had no gene match. This clone came up once. The method was immunoSEQ multiplex PCR; TCRdb's version includes in-frame clones alone and lacks a portion of them. The sample lists some 170,000 clones, roughly 82% occurring once. The source is a man aged 50-59 years who had recovered from COVID-19. Sequencing was carried out using PBMCs or T cells enriched from blood (not recorded which). The chain carries TRBV9 and TRBJ2-7; 9 nucleotides line up with TRBD1. For the CDR3, the DNA is TGTGCCAGCAGCGTAGGACAGGGGGGCTACGAGCAGTACTTC. Residues: CASSVGQGGYEQYF.